The clone carrying this TCR beta chain was observed at least ten times. Antigen: not known. Trimming shortened V by 2 bases and J by 7 bases, and 19 bases separated the two germline ends. The CDR3 length is 16 residues. Germline loops: CDR1 SGHRS, CDR2 YFSETQ. The data were taken from a study of identical twins. Whole-study findings and limits: Out-of-frame TCR alpha sharing in monozygotic twins exceeded recombination model predictions.

TCRdb redid the calling of the 5' RACE reads with MiXCR, one entry per CDR3 protein. The sample consists of a few hundred thousand distinct CDR3 sequences, over 9.5% of them appearing once. Material for sequencing was memory T cells sorted from blood. V and J are TRBV5-1 and TRBJ2-1; D is perhaps TRBD2 (6 bases). This clonotype was obtained from a man aged 45-60 years in good health. The CDR3 sequence: CASSFETRGIGNEQFF. CDR3 in DNA: TGCGCCAGCAGCTTCGAGACTAGGGGAATTGGGAATGAGCAGTTCTTC.